A single sample is the source of the 18 T cell receptor beta chains below, sequenced in a study of T cells after yellow fever vaccination (dated by TCRdb to the late 2010s). Library preparation was by 5' RACE. TCRdb names Illumina HiSeq 2500 as the instrument used. Clones were called with MiXCR by TCRdb after fastp trimmed the public reads at Q25, and only in-frame beta chains were retained. CDR3 protein duplicates are merged, each entry listing the most common genes and DNA. Present in this sample are hundreds of thousands of distinct CDR3 sequences, more than 8.5% of which were seen just once. The top ten constitute around 17% of the sample. The treatment or condition label, read with the paper, signifies: live attenuated yellow fever vaccine strain. This specimen consisted of PBMCs, obtained on the day of the first yellow fever vaccination. These receptors all stem from a man younger than 35 who received the YFV17D yellow fever vaccine.

This clonotype was seen more than once but under ten times. The chain is built from TRBV5-1 and TRBJ2-5; 7 bases fit TRBD2. The V gene's germline CDR1 is SGHRS and CDR2 YFSETQ. This CDR3 is 14 amino acids long. V lost 2 bases, J lost 4 bases, and 5 bases stayed unmatched. CDR3: CASSFWGGGETQYF. CDR3 coding DNA: TGCGCCAGCAGCTTCTGGGGGGGTGGAGAGACCCAGTACTTC.

The chain couples TRBV5-1 to TRBJ2-5; weak D call: TRBD1 (5 bases). The germline V and J ends were trimmed by 4 bases and 5 bases, with 15 bases remaining between them. CDR1 SGHRS and CDR2 YFSETQ come from the germline V gene. CDR3 size: 14 residues. The CDR3 sequence is CASSAAGRSETQYF. The CDR3 DNA reads TGCGCCAGCAGCGCGGCAGGGCGTTCGGAGACCCAGTACTTC.

CDR3 sequence reads: CASSQESTRQSDTQYF. The CDR3 DNA follows: TGCGCCAGCAGCCAAGAATCAACCCGACAGTCAGATACGCAGTATTTT. The V and J genes are TRBV4-3 and TRBJ2-3; maybe TRBD1 (5 bases). The germline V and J ends were trimmed by 0 bases and 4 bases, with 14 bases remaining between them. Germline assignment: CDR1 LGHNA and CDR2 YSLEER. The CDR3 runs to 16 residues.

This clonotype was seen at least ten times. The chain is built from TRBV7-2 and TRBJ1-1, with D uncertain. The CDR3 covers 13 residues. The germline gives CDR1 SGHTA, CDR2 FQGNSA. V shed 6 bases and J shed 5 bases, with 13 bases lying between them. CDR3 bases: TGTGCCAGCAGTCGTAGACCGGGAACTGAAGCTTTCTTT. It codes for CASSRRPGTEAFF.

Ten or more counts support this clonotype. The DNA of the CDR3 is TGCAGCGTTGGGGCCGGTGGGGAGCAGTACGTC. Its protein is CSVGAGGEQYV. The chain links TRBV29-1 to TRBJ2-7; D gene unclear. V was pared by 4 bases and J by 7 bases, with 11 bases between. The germline V gene encodes CDR1 SQVTM and CDR2 ANQGSEA. The CDR3 runs to 11 residues.

V and J are TRBV6-2 or TRBV6-3 and TRBJ1-5; D gene ambiguous. CDR1 and CDR2 (germline): MNHEY, SVGEGT. The CDR3 totals 14 residues. The DNA of the CDR3 is TGTGCAGCACGGGGAACCACCCCCAATCAGCCCCAGCATTTT. Amino acids: CAARGTTPNQPQHF.

The sample holds a few counts of this clonotype. This chain links TRBV5-1 with TRBJ2-5; TRBD1 aligns across 9 bases. V gave up 0 bases and J gave up 5 bases; unmatched junction bases: 2. Germline CDR1 and CDR2: SGHRS and YFSETQ. The CDR3 spans 14 residues. CDR3 protein: CASSLVGQGETQYF. DNA of the CDR3: TGCGCCAGCAGCTTGGTGGGACAGGGTGAGACCCAGTACTTC.

This clonotype was counted a few times. V usage is TRBV5-4 and J usage is TRBJ1-1, with a tentative D call TRBD1 (6 bases). Germline CDR1 and CDR2: SGHNT and YYREEE (reference sequence). The CDR3 is 16 amino acids. The germline V and J ends were trimmed by 4 bases and 3 bases, with 19 bases remaining between them. The CDR3, as DNA: TGTGCCAGCAGCCGGCTAGGGGGGGGGCGAGACACTGAAGCTTTCTTT. Translation: CASSRLGGGRDTEAFF.

J is TRBJ2-7 and V is TRBV7-2; maybe TRBD1 (5 bases). This CDR3 is built from 14 residues. Germline values: CDR1 SGHTA, CDR2 FQGNSA. V shed 2 bases and J shed 3 bases, with 11 bases lying between them. The CDR3 DNA follows: TGTGCCAGCAGCTTAACCCAGGGTGACTACGAGCAGTACTTC. The encoded protein is CASSLTQGDYEQYF.

This clonotype was detected only a few times. The chain combines TRBV5-1 with TRBJ1-2; D not resolved. The germline V gene has CDR1 SGHRS and CDR2 YFSETQ. V lost 1 base, J lost 1 base, and 8 bases lay in between. The length of the CDR3 is 14 residues. The CDR3 loop is CASSLITDNYGYTF. CDR3 coding DNA: TGCGCCAGCAGCTTGATTACAGATAACTATGGCTACACCTTC.

The chain uses TRBV7-2 and TRBJ2-3; D gene unclear. The germline V gene encodes CDR1 SGHTA and CDR2 FQGNSA. Between the trimmed V and J ends, which lost 5 bases and 5 bases, there was a span of 14 bases. CDR3 size: 14 residues. CDR3 bases: TGTGCCAGCAGCACCAACCCCCCGTTAGATACGCAGTATTTT. Its protein is CASSTNPPLDTQYF.

This rearrangement joins TRBV15 to TRBJ2-1; TRBD1 or TRBD2 may be the D gene (7 bases each). There are 15 residues in the CDR3. Per germline, CDR1 LNHNV and CDR2 YYDKDF (reference sequence). The V end lost 5 bases, the J end lost 3 bases, and 14 bases lay between the germline ends. The CDR3 bases are TGTGCCACCAGCGGCCTCAGGGGGGGCTACAATGAGCAGTTCTTC. Its protein product is CATSGLRGGYNEQFF.

This clonotype came up a few times. The germline gene is not matched at one end of the junction; a read error may be the cause. The chain links TRBV20-1 to TRBJ2-1; TRBD2 aligns across 7 bases. The CDR3 loop spans 12 amino acids. CDR1 DFQATT and CDR2 SNEGSKA come from the germline V gene (reference sequence). The CDR3 sequence: CSARGGSGAMIF. The CDR3 DNA sequence: TGCAGTGCTAGGGGGGGGTCCGGGGCTATGATCTTC.

The gene calls are TRBV20-1 and TRBJ2-1; unclear D gene. CDR1 and CDR2 (germline): DFQATT, SNEGSKA (reference sequence). The CDR3 spans 13 residues. V was pared by 1 base and J by 4 bases, with 8 bases between. CDR3 coding DNA: TGCAGTGCTAGAGGAGGAGCTTACAATGAGCAGTTCTTC. Its translation is CSARGGAYNEQFF.

This clonotype turned up a few times. The chain joins TRBV6-1 to TRBJ1-2; tentatively, D is TRBD1 (6 bases). The CDR3 runs to 13 residues. V lost 4 bases, J lost 6 bases, and 12 bases lay in between. Looked up from germline, CDR1 is MNHNS and CDR2 is SASEGT. CDR3 bases: TGTGCCAGCAGTGCAACCACAGGGAATGGCTACACCTTC. Protein: CASSATTGNGYTF.

With respect to this clonotype: It may be a read error: a sequence one base away is much more abundant. The chain recombines TRBV20-1 with TRBJ2-3; 7 bases agree with TRBD2. This CDR3 region has 13 residues. In germline, CDR1 is DFQATT, CDR2 SNEGSKA (reference sequence). CDR3: CSTSLGGADTQYF. The CDR3 nucleotides are TGCAGTACTAGTTTGGGAGGGGCAGATACGCAGTATTTT.

The chain couples TRBV3-1 to TRBJ2-4; D ambiguous. V was trimmed by 4 bases and J by 6 bases, leaving 28 bases between them. The CDR3 is 19 residues long. The germline gives CDR1 LGHDT, CDR2 YNNKEL (reference sequence). This CDR3 reads CASSPRATSLDPQRNIQYF. In nucleotides, the CDR3 is TGTGCCAGCAGCCCCCGGGCAACCTCGCTAGATCCACAACGAAACATTCAGTACTTC.

The sample holds a few counts of this clonotype. This chain joins TRBV6-2 or TRBV6-3 and TRBJ1-1; D call uncertain. The CDR3 totals 13 residues. Trimming cost V 2 bases and J 7 bases, with 11 bases left between them. Germline V gene sequence: CDR1 MNHEY, CDR2 SVGEGT. The CDR3 DNA is TGTGCCAGCAGTTACGTGAATCCGCTTGAAGCTTTCTTT. Amino acids: CASSYVNPLEAFF.